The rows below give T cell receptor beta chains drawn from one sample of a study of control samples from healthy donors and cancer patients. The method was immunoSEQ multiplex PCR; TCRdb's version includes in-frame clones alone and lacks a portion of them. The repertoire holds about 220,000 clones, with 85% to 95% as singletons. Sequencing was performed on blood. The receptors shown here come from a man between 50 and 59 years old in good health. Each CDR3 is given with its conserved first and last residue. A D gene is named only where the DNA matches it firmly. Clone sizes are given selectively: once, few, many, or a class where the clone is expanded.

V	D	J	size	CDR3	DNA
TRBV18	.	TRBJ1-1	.	CASSPQGSPSEAFF	TGTGCCAGCTCACCACAGGGAAGCCCCTCTGAAGCTTTCTTT
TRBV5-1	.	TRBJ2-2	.	CASSLESSNRLTGELFF	TGCGCCAGCAGCTTGGAGAGTAGCAACAGACTCACCGGGGAGCTGTTTTTT
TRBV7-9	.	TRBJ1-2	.	CASSLAPRADGGTGYTF	TGTGCCAGCAGCTTAGCTCCCCGGGCAGATGGAGGGACCGGCTACACCTTC
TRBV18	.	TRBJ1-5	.	CASSQAGGDQPQHF	TGTGCCAGCTCACAGGCGGGGGGGGATCAGCCCCAGCATTTT
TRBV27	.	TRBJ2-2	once	CASRVQANTGELFF	TGTGCCAGCAGAGTACAAGCGAACACCGGGGAGCTGTTTTTT
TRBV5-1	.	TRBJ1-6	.	CASSLDTQLTNSPLHF	TGCGCCAGCAGCTTGGACACACAGTTGACGAATTCACCCCTCCACTTT
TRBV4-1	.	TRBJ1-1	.	CASSHRAVLGLGTEAFF	TGCGCCAGCAGCCACCGGGCCGTGTTGGGTCTGGGCACTGAAGCTTTCTTT
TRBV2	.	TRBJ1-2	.	CASSQIRGDLNYGYTF	TGTGCCAGCAGTCAAATCAGGGGCGACCTTAACTATGGCTACACCTTC
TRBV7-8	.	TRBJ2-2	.	CASSLGLSRGYTGELFF	TGTGCCAGCAGCTTAGGGCTGTCCAGGGGATACACCGGGGAGCTGTTTTTT
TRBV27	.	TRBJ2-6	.	CASSLTSGANVLTF	TGTGCCAGCAGTCTCACCTCTGGGGCCAACGTCCTGACTTTC
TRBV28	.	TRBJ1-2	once	CASSVLGAGYGYTF	TGTGCCAGCAGCGTCCTTGGGGCGGGCTATGGCTACACCTTC
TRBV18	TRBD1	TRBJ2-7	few	CASSPFGTGAYEQYF	TGTGCCAGCTCACCCTTTGGGACAGGCGCCTACGAGCAGTACTTC
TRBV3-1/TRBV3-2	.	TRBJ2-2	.	CASSQGFANTGELFF	TGTGCCAGCAGCCAGGGGTTCGCGAACACCGGGGAGCTGTTTTTT
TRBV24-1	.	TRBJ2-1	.	CATSDLQGGHNNEQFF	TGTGCCACCAGTGATTTGCAAGGGGGACACAACAATGAGCAGTTCTTC
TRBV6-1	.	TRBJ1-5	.	CASSEKPGASNQPQHF	TGTGCCAGCAGTGAAAAGCCAGGGGCGAGCAATCAGCCCCAGCATTTT
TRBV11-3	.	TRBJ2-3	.	CASSLAQGHTQYF	TGTGCCAGCAGCTTAGCACAGGGTCATACGCAGTATTTT
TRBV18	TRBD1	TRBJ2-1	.	CASSPGTGTYNEQFF	TGTGCCAGCTCACCCGGGACAGGGACCTACAATGAGCAGTTCTTC
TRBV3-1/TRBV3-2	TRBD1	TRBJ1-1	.	CASSQKGAVVEAFF	TGTGCCAGCAGCCAGAAGGGGGCAGTTGTTGAAGCTTTCTTT
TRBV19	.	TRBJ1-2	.	CASSIGYGYTF	TGTGCCAGTAGTATAGGCTATGGCTACACCTTC
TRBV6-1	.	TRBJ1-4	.	CASSEKGEKLFF	TGTGCCAGCAGTGAAAAGGGTGAAAAACTGTTTTTT
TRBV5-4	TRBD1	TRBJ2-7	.	CASSLGQGRVDEQYF	TGTGCCAGCAGCTTGGGACAGGGAAGGGTTGACGAGCAGTACTTC
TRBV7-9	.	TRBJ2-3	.	CASSRTGDGTDTQYF	TGTGCCAGCAGCCGCACGGGGGACGGCACAGATACGCAGTATTTT
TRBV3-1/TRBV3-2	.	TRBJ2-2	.	CASSPPHRDTGELFF	TGTGCCAGCAGTCCTCCGCACAGGGATACCGGGGAGCTGTTTTTT
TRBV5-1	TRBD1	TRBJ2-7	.	CASSLAGTGVGSYEQYF	TGCGCCAGCAGCTTGGCCGGGACAGGGGTTGGCTCCTACGAGCAGTACTTC
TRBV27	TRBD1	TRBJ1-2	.	CASSPTGAYGYTF	TGTGCCAGCAGTCCGACAGGGGCCTATGGCTACACCTTC
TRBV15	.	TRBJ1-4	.	CATTRALGANEKLFF	TGTGCCACCACTCGGGCCCTCGGGGCTAATGAAAAACTGTTTTTT
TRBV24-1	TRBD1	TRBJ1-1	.	CATAHRDRGLEEAFF	TGTGCCACCGCTCACCGGGACAGGGGGCTTGAAGAAGCTTTCTTT
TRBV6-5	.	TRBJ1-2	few	CASGEGYGYTF	TGTGCCAGCGGGGAGGGGTATGGCTACACCTTC
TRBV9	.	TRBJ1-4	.	CASSAGSTNEKLFF	TGTGCCAGCAGCGCCGGGTCAACTAATGAAAAACTGTTTTTT
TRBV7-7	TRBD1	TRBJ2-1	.	CASSLGQGAYNEQFF	TGTGCTAGCAGCCTAGGACAGGGGGCTTACAATGAGCAGTTCTTC
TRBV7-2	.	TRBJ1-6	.	CASSLAADSPLHF	TGTGCCAGCAGCTTAGCCGCCGATTCACCCCTCCACTTT
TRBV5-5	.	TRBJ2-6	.	CASSLEGSYVLTF	TGTGCCAGCAGCTTGGAAGGCTCTTACGTCCTGACTTTC
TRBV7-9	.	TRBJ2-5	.	CASSLTETQYF	TGTGCCAGCAGCTTAACGGAGACCCAGTACTTC
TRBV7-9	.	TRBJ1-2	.	CASSLLTLSNYGYTF	TGTGCCAGCAGCTTATTAACACTATCTAACTATGGCTACACCTTC
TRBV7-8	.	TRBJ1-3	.	CASSFGSLDGSGNTIYF	TGTGCCAGCAGCTTCGGGTCCTTGGACGGCTCTGGAAACACCATATATTTT
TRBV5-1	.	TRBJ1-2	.	CASSLRGEGGYTF	TGCGCCAGCAGCTTAAGGGGTGAGGGTGGCTACACCTTC
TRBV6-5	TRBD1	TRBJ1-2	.	CASSRGTGKNYGYTF	TGTGCCAGCAGCCGAGGGACAGGGAAGAACTATGGCTACACCTTC
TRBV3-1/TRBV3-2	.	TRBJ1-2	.	CASIGGTTYGYTF	TGTGCCAGCATAGGCGGAACTACCTATGGCTACACCTTC
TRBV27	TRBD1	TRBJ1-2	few	CASSLSRDSYGYTF	TGTGCCAGCAGTCTAAGCCGGGACAGCTATGGCTACACCTTC
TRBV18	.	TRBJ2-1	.	CASSLTIPDYNEQFF	TGTGCCAGCTCACTGACAATTCCCGACTACAATGAGCAGTTCTTC
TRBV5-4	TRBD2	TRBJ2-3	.	CASSPTSGGLNTQYF	TGTGCCAGCAGCCCTACTAGCGGGGGGCTGAATACGCAGTATTTT
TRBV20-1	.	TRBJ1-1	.	CSASSQTNTEAFF	TGCAGTGCTAGTTCGCAGACCAACACTGAAGCTTTCTTT
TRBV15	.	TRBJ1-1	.	CATSRQGNTEAFF	TGTGCCACCAGCAGGCAGGGGAACACTGAAGCTTTCTTT
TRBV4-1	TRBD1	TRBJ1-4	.	CASSRGQGPGKLFF	TGCGCCAGCAGCAGGGGACAGGGCCCCGGAAAACTGTTTTTT
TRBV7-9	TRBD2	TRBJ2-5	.	CASSLVSGTKETQYF	TGTGCCAGCAGCTTAGTGAGCGGGACCAAAGAGACCCAGTACTTC
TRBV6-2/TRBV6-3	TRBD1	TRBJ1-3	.	CASSRGQISGNTIYF	TGTGCCAGCAGTCGGGGACAGATCTCTGGAAACACCATATATTTT
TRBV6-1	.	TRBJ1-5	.	CASSDSPGGGNPQHF	TGTGCCAGCAGTGATTCTCCCGGCGGGGGGAACCCCCAGCATTTT
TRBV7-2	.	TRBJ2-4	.	CASSLFVRGSNIQYF	TGTGCCAGCAGCTTATTCGTACGGGGATCGAACATTCAGTACTTC